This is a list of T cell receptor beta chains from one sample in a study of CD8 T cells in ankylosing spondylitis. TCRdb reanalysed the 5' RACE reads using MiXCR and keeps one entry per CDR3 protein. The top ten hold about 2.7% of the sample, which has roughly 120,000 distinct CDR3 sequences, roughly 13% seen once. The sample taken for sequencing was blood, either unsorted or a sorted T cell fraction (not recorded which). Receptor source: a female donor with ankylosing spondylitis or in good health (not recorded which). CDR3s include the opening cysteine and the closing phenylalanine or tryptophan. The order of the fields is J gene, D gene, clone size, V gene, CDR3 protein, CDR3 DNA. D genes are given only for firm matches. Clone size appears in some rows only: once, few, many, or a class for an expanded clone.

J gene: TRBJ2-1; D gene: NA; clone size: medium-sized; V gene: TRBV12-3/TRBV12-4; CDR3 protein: CASSLNRWNEQFF; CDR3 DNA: TGTGCCAGCAGTTTGAATCGATGGAATGAGCAGTTCTTC
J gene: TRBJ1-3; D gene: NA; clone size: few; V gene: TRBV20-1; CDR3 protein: CSAPKGDSGNTIYF; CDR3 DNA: TGCAGTGCCCCCAAGGGGGACTCTGGAAACACCATATATTTT
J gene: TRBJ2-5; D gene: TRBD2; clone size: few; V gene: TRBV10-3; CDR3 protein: CAISTSGSDTQYF; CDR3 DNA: TGTGCCATCAGTACTAGCGGCTCGGATACCCAGTACTTC
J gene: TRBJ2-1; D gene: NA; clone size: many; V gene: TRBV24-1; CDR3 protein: CATSDRGVGVQFF; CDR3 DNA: TGTGCCACCAGTGATCGCGGGGTAGGGGTTCAGTTCTTC
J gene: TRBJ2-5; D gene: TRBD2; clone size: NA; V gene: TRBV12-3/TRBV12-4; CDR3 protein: CASSKAGGYETQYF; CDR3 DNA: TGTGCCAGCAGTAAAGCGGGGGGTTATGAGACCCAGTACTTC
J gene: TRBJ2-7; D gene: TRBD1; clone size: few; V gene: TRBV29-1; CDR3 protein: CSVRDRVYEQYF; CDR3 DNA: TGCAGCGTTAGGGACAGGGTCTACGAGCAGTACTTC
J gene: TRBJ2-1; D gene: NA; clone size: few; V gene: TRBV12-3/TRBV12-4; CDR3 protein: CASRGRDEQFF; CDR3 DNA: TGTGCCAGCAGGGGGCGGGATGAGCAGTTCTTC
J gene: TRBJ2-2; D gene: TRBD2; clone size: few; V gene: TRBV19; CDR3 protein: CASGRGAGGTGELFF; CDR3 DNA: TGTGCCAGTGGGAGGGGTGCGGGAGGAACCGGGGAGCTGTTTTTT
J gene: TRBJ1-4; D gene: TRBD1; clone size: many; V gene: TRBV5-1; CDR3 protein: CASSLYGQGATNEKLFF; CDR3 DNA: TGCGCCAGCAGCCTATACGGACAGGGAGCAACTAATGAAAAACTGTTTTTT
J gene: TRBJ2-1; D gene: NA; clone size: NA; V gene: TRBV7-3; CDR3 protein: CASSLKVRGSYNEQLF; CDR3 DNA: TGTGCCAGCAGCTTAAAGGTCAGGGGATCCTACAATGAGCAGTTGTTC
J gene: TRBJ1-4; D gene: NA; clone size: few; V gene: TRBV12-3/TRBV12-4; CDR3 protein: CASSSGTRLFF; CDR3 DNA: TGTGCCAGCAGTTCCGGGACAAGACTGTTTTTT
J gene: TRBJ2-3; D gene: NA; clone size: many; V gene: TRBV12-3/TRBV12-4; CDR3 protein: CASHGALKDTQYF; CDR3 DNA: TGTGCCAGCCACGGGGCCCTGAAGGATACGCAGTATTTT
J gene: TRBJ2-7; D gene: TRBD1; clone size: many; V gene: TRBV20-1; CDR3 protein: CSAGQGLPYEQYF; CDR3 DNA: TGCAGTGCGGGACAGGGGCTTCCATACGAGCAGTACTTC
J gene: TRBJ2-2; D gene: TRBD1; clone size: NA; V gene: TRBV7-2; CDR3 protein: CASSLAHRGLGGELFF; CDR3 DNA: TGTGCCAGCAGCTTAGCGCACAGGGGGCTGGGCGGGGAGCTGTTTTTT
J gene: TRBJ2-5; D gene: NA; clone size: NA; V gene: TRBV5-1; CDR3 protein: CASSLKFLGQQETQYF; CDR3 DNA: TGCGCCAGCAGCTTGAAGTTTTTGGGACAACAAGAGACCCAGTACTTC
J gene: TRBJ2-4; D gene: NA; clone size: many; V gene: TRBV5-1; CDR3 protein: CASSLEVTKNIQYF; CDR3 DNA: TGCGCCAGCAGCTTGGAAGTTACCAAAAACATTCAGTACTTC
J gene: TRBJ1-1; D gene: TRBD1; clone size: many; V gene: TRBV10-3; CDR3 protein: CAISPGQGALGAFF; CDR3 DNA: TGTGCCATCAGTCCGGGACAGGGGGCCCTAGGAGCTTTCTTT
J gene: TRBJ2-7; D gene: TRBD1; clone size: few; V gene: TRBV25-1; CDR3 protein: CASSAKHTGTERYEQYF; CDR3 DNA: TGTGCCAGCAGTGCAAAACATACCGGGACAGAGCGATACGAGCAGTACTTC
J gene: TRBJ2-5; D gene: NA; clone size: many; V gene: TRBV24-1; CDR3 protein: CATSDPTTGGETQYF; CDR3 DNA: TGTGCCACCAGTGATCCTACGACCGGCGGGGAGACCCAGTACTTC
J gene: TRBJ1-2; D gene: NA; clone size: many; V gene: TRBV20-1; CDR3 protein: CSASRASQTYGYTF; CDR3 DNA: TGCAGTGCTAGTCGGGCCAGCCAGACGTATGGCTACACCTTC
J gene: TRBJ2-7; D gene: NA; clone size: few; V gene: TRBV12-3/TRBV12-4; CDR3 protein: CASTLWSRLDYEQYF; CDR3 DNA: TGTGCCAGCACCTTGTGGTCCCGCTTAGACTACGAGCAGTACTTC
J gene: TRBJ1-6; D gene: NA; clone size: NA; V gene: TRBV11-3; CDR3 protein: CASSAPRLLYNSPLHF; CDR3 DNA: TGTGCCAGCAGCGCCCCCAGGCTACTCTATAATTCACCCCTCCACTTT
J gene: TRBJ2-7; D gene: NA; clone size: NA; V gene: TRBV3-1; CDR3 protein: CASSPAVTYEQYF; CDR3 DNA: TGTGCCAGCAGCCCAGCGGTAACCTACGAGCAGTACTTC
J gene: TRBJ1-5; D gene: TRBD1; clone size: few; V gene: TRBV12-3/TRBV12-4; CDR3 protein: CASSFTGGSVPQHF; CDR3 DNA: TGTGCCAGCAGTTTTACAGGGGGCTCGGTGCCCCAGCATTTT
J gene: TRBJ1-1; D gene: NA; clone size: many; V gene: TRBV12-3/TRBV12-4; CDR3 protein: CASSRPGMTEAFF; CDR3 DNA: TGTGCCAGCAGCCGTCCCGGGATGACTGAAGCTTTCTTT
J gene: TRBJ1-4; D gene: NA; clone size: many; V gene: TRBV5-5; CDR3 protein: CASSRLPSVWDEKLFF; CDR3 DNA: TGTGCCAGCAGCCGCCTCCCCAGTGTATGGGATGAAAAACTGTTTTTT
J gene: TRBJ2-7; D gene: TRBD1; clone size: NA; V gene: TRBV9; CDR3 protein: CASSVGGDRVIYEQYF; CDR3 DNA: TGTGCCAGCAGCGTGGGGGGGGACAGGGTAATCTACGAGCAGTACTTC
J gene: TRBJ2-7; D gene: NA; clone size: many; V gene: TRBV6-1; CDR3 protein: CASTLNGRGPYEQYF; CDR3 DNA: TGTGCCAGCACCCTAAATGGGCGGGGGCCTTACGAGCAGTACTTC
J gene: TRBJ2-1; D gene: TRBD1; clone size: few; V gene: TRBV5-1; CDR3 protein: CASSLEAGGFFYNEQFF; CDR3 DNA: TGCGCCAGCAGCTTGGAGGCAGGGGGCTTCTTTTACAATGAGCAGTTCTTC
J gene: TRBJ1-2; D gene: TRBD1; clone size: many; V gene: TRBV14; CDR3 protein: CASSQQQGASGYTF; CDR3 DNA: TGTGCCAGCAGCCAACAACAGGGGGCCTCTGGCTACACCTTC
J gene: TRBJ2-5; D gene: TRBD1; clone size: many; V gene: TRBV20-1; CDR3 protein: CSAPRTGGETQYF; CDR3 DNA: TGCAGTGCTCCGCGGACAGGGGGAGAGACCCAGTACTTC
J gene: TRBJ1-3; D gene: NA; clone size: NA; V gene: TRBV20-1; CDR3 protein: CSAFGTAISGNTIYF; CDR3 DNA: TGCAGTGCTTTCGGGACGGCCATCTCTGGAAACACCATATATTTT
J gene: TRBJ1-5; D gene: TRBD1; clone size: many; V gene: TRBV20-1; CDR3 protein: CSARERTGVQPQHF; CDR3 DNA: TGCAGTGCTAGAGAGAGAACAGGGGTACAGCCCCAGCATTTT
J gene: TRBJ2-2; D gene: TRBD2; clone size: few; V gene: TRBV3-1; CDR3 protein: CASSQARGIAGVGSGELFF; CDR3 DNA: TGTGCCAGCAGCCAAGCGAGGGGGATAGCGGGAGTCGGGTCCGGGGAGCTGTTTTTT
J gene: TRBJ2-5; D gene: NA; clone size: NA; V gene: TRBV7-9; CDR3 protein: CASSPSSETQYF; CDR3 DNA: TGTGCCAGCAGCCCGTCCTCGGAGACCCAGTACTTC
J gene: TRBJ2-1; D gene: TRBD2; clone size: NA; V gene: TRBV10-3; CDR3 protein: CAISPSGSAYNEQFF; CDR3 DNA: TGTGCCATCAGTCCAAGCGGGAGTGCCTACAATGAGCAGTTCTTC
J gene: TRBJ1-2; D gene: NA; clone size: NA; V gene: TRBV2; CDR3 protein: CASRVSYYGYTF; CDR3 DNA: TGTGCCAGCAGGGTTAGCTACTATGGCTACACCTTC
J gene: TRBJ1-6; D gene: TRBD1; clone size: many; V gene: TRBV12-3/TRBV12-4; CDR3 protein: CASLAGARGGSPLHF; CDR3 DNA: TGTGCCAGCCTCGCGGGCGCCAGGGGGGGTTCACCCCTCCACTTT
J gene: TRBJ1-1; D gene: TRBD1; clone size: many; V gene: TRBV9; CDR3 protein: CASSAAANRGGTEAFF; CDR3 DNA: TGTGCCAGCAGCGCAGCGGCGAACAGGGGGGGCACTGAAGCTTTCTTT
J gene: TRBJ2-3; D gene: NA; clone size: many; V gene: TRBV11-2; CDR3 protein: CASSPMAGDTQYF; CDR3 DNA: TGTGCCAGCAGCCCCATGGCGGGGGATACGCAGTATTTT
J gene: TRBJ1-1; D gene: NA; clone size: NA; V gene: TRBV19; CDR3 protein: CASSTEGMNTEAFF; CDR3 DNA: TGTGCCAGTAGTACCGAGGGCATGAACACTGAAGCTTTCTTT